Described below is a single T cell receptor beta chain sequence and its context. Its target is unknown. These data are taken from a study of cytomegalovirus exposure and HLA in healthy donors. Study findings and constraints: CMV antigen specificity of a few CMV-associated chains was confirmed in vitro. Association of a missense DCLRE1C variant with TCR beta V- and J-gene trimming was reported in a later analysis.

A multiplex PCR was run with 60 Vbeta primers and 13 Jbeta primers. Profiled with immunoSEQ multiplex PCR; TCRdb holds only in-frame clones, not every one. Of approximately 100,000 clones in the sample, more than 60% were seen once. V trimming: 2 bases; J trimming: 5 bases; junction bases outside the gene matches: 3. The CDR3 is 15 amino acids. Germline CDR1 is MGHRA and CDR2 is YSYEKL. What was sequenced was PBMCs. The sequence derives from a woman aged 18-30 years in good health and CMV-seropositive. The rearrangement joins TRBV4-1 to TRBJ2-1, with TRBD1 identical over 10 bases. The CDR3 loop reads CASSQSGTGDNEQFF. The CDR3 DNA sequence: TGCGCCAGCAGCCAATCAGGGACAGGGGACAATGAGCAGTTCTTC.